This T cell receptor beta chain was captured by sequencing in a study of T-cell reconstitution after alpha-beta-depleted transplantation in children. Study-level results: T-cell counts and diversity at one year following transplant were attributed mainly to newly produced T cells. Reports say that about two months after transplant, the alpha-beta T cells came out of several hundred graft clones that had expanded. For some patients, TCRbeta diversity was high at day 60 because of recipient T cells and thymic progenitors that survived.

Unique molecular identifiers were incorporated when the TCRbeta library was constructed. Each CDR3 protein gets one entry after TCRdb re-called the PCR reads with MiXCR. The sample comprises 280,000 or so distinct CDR3 sequences, under 14% of which are singletons, and around 24% rests with the top ten. This clonotype was observed at least ten times. What it binds is unknown. Germline V gives CDR1 MNHEY, CDR2 SVGEGT. This CDR3 contains 13 residues. V was cut by 6 bases and J by 5 bases, with 11 bases left in between. This rearrangement joins TRBV6-2 or TRBV6-3 to TRBJ2-1; D is unresolved. Sequencing used peripheral blood, obtained 180 days after TCRalphabeta/CD19-depleted stem cell transplant. The TCR sequence derives from a male patient aged 2-15 years who had a stem cell transplant for chronic granulomatous disease, so the T cells may come from the graft donor. CDR3 DNA sequence: TGTGCCAGCAGCCCCGGACCCAACAATGAGCAGTTCTTC. Translated, it gives CASSPGPNNEQFF.